This T cell receptor (beta chain) was observed in a study of cytomegalovirus exposure and HLA in healthy donors. PCR involved 60 Vbeta and 13 Jbeta primers. TCRdb keeps only in-frame clones here, not all; method: immunoSEQ multiplex PCR. Of approximately 150,000 clones detected, 60% to 85% appear once; the ten largest clones hold around 7%. From germline, CDR1 is SNHLY and CDR2 FYNNEI. V dropped 8 bases and J dropped 4; count of bases not matched to a gene: 8. This CDR3 is 14 amino acids long. The rearrangement links TRBV2 to TRBJ1-2, with TRBD1 identical over 9 bases. Sequences were obtained from PBMCs. This TCR was sampled from a woman between 40 and 50 years old in good health and CMV-seropositive. The CDR3 reads CASLGTGGSYGYTF. The CDR3 coding sequence is TGTGCCAGCCTTGGAACAGGGGGCTCCTATGGCTACACCTTC.